Below, 16 T cell receptor beta chains from the same sample are listed, as sequenced in a study of blood T cell repertoires in COVID-19. Generated by immunoSEQ multiplex PCR, the TCRdb table keeps only in-frame clones and is missing some. The table includes about 100,000 clones, around 80% detected once. Input material: peripheral blood. These receptors were collected from a man in his 70s with active or convalescent COVID-19.

The V and J genes are TRBV2 and TRBJ2-3; tentatively, D is TRBD2 (6 bases). In germline, CDR1 is SNHLY, CDR2 FYNNEI. V was shortened by 9 bases and J by 5 bases, with 12 bases between the two germline ends. This CDR3 is 12 amino acids long. CDR3 DNA sequence: TGTGCCAGACGACTAGTTGGAGATACGCAGTATTTT. Its translation is CARRLVGDTQYF.

The V gene is TRBV5-1, the J gene TRBJ2-7, with TRBD2 matching 7 bases. Germline CDR1 is SGHRS and CDR2 is YFSETQ. The CDR3 runs 14 residues. V gave up 2 bases and J gave up 1 base; unmatched junction bases: 3. As DNA, the CDR3 is TGCGCCAGCAGCTTTGGAGCGGGGTCCTACGAGCAGTACTTC. It codes for CASSFGAGSYEQYF.

The chain links TRBV27 to TRBJ2-7; 14 bases line up with TRBD2. Per germline, CDR1 MNHEY and CDR2 SMNVEV (reference sequence). The CDR3 totals 20 residues. V shed 6 bases, J shed 2 bases, and the junction held 18 bases outside the gene matches. The DNA of the CDR3 is TGTGCCAGCAGGAATCGGGCCGGACTAGCGGGGGGCCTGCCCCCCTACGAGCAGTACTTC. Protein: CASRNRAGLAGGLPPYEQYF.

This clone occurred a few times. CDR3 amino acids: CASSGQGQMDEKLFF. The CDR3 coding sequence is TGTGCCAGCAGCGGACAGGGGCAGATGGATGAAAAACTGTTTTTT. The chain couples TRBV9 to TRBJ1-4; TRBD1 agrees at 8 bases. CDR1 is SGDLS and CDR2 is YYNGEE in the germline V gene. The CDR3 totals 15 residues. Trimming at V came to 3 bases and at J to 6 bases, leaving 7 bases not matched to a gene.

The rearrangement uses TRBV6-1 and TRBJ2-7; tentative D call: TRBD2 (5 bases). CDR1 and CDR2 (germline): MNHNS, SASEGT. The V gene lost 6 bases and the J gene lost 6 bases, with 18 bases spanning the gap. The CDR3 is 14 amino acids. The CDR3 sequence: CASSPGETFTEQYF. The CDR3 DNA reads as TGTGCCAGCAGCCCCGGGGAGACCTTCACCGAGCAGTACTTC.

The V call is TRBV6-5, the J call TRBJ2-1; 8 positions agree with TRBD2. The CDR3 extends over 15 amino acids. J lost 0 bases, V lost 6 bases, and 4 bases had no gene match. The germline gives CDR1 MNHEY, CDR2 SVGAGI. In DNA form, the CDR3 reads TGTGCCAGCAGGCCAGGGACTAGCTCCTACAATGAGCAGTTCTTC. Protein sequence: CASRPGTSSYNEQFF.

V gene TRBV11-3 combines with J gene TRBJ1-4; the D gene is possibly TRBD1 (5 bases). CDR3 length: 17 residues. The germline CDR1 and CDR2 sequences are SGHNT and YENEEA. The V end was cut by 6 bases, the J end by 1 base, with 18 bases between. The CDR3 DNA follows: TGTGCCAGCAGTCTTGGATTACAGGCATTAACTAATGAAAAACTGTTTTTT. Protein product: CASSLGLQALTNEKLFF. Full variable domain (missing parts from reference TRBV11-3 and TRBJ1-4): EAGVVQSPRYKIIEKKQPVAFWCNPISGHNTLYWYLQNLGQGPELLIRYENEEAVDDSQLPKDRFSAERLKGVDSTLKIQPAELGDSAVYLCASSLGLQALTNEKLFFGSGTQLSVL.

This sequence joins TRBV19 and TRBJ1-5; 7 nucleotides match TRBD1. The germline gives CDR1 LNHDA, CDR2 SQIVND (reference sequence). J lost 6 bases, V lost 5 bases, and 19 bases had no gene match. This CDR3 spans 18 amino acids. CDR3 sequence reads: CASSERQGRDPGGQPQHF. CDR3 coding DNA: TGTGCCAGTAGTGAGAGACAGGGACGAGACCCAGGTGGTCAGCCCCAGCATTTT.

The rearrangement links TRBV2 to TRBJ2-5, with a weak D call TRBD2 (5 bases). V lost 9 bases and J 3 bases, leaving 11 bases between the germline ends. Germline V lookup: CDR1 SNHLY, CDR2 FYNNEI. This CDR3 is built from 12 residues. In DNA, the CDR3 is TGTGCCAGACGGACTCTTGAAGAGACCCAGTACTTC. Its translation: CARRTLEETQYF.

This chain links TRBV6-5 with TRBJ2-2; a possible D gene is TRBD1 (6 bases). V was pared by 2 bases and J by 2 bases, with 12 bases between. This CDR3 has 16 amino acids. Germline CDR1 MNHEY, CDR2 SVGAGI. DNA for the CDR3: TGTGCCAGCAGTTACACCGCCGGGACAAACACCGGGGAGCTGTTTTTT. Its translation: CASSYTAGTNTGELFF.

This rearrangement joins TRBV12-5 to TRBJ2-7, with TRBD2 matching over 11 bases. This CDR3 is 18 amino acids long. Germline V CDR1 and CDR2: LGHNT, FRNRAP. The ends lost 3 bases at V and 0 bases at J; junction bases unmatched: 10. CDR3 protein: CASGFAGLAVLSSYEQYF. The CDR3 DNA reads as TGTGCTAGTGGTTTCGCGGGACTAGCGGTCCTTTCCTCCTACGAGCAGTACTTC. Supplemented by reference TRBV12-5 and TRBJ2-7, the full variable domain reads DARVTQTPRHKVTEMGQEVTMRCQPILGHNTVFWYRQTMMQGLELLAYFRNRAPLDDSGMPKDRFSAEMPDATLATLKIQPSEPRDSAVYFCASGFAGLAVLSSYEQYFGPGTRLTVT.

The V call is TRBV5-6, the J call TRBJ1-6; D call uncertain. The V gene lost 1 base and the J gene lost 3 bases, with 11 bases spanning the gap. The CDR3 runs 16 residues. CDR1 and CDR2 from the germline V gene are SGHDT and YYEEEE. CDR3 nucleotides: TGTGCCAGCAGCTTGCACGGAAGGAGCTATAATTCACCCCTCCACTTT. This translates into CASSLHGRSYNSPLHF.

The gene calls are TRBV5-4 and TRBJ1-1; D not certain. V gave up 2 bases and J gave up 2 bases, with 7 bases separating them. The CDR3 loop spans 13 amino acids. Germline CDR1 SGHNT, CDR2 YYREEE (reference sequence). The CDR3 coding sequence is TGTGCCAGCAGCTTAGGACTAAACACTGAAGCTTTCTTT. This codes for CASSLGLNTEAFF.

V and J are TRBV5-1 and TRBJ2-3, with no clear D. The CDR3 runs to 13 residues. CDR1 SGHRS and CDR2 YFSETQ come from the germline V gene. Trimming cost V 3 bases and J 6 bases, with 11 bases left between them. CDR3 region: CASSSQFGDTQYF. In nucleotides, the CDR3 is TGCGCCAGCAGCTCACAGTTTGGGGATACGCAGTATTTT.

This clone was observed once. The rearrangement uses TRBV5-1 and TRBJ2-7; D ambiguous. The CDR3 covers 13 residues. The germline V gene encodes CDR1 SGHRS and CDR2 YFSETQ. Trimming shortened V by 2 bases and J by 2 bases, and 8 bases separated the two germline ends. The CDR3 protein is CASSLQPAYEQYF. CDR3 nucleotide sequence: TGCGCCAGCAGCTTACAGCCTGCCTACGAGCAGTACTTC.

This clone was seen only a few times. The chain uses TRBV6-5 and TRBJ2-1, with 8 bases that match TRBD2. The CDR3 is 15 residues long. Trimming removed 6 bases from V and 2 bases from J; junction bases left unmatched: 6. Germline CDR1 and CDR2: MNHEY and SVGAGI. CDR3 coding DNA: TGTGCCAGCAGCTTGAGCGGGGGAGCCTACAATGAGCAGTTCTTC. It translates to CASSLSGGAYNEQFF.